This T cell receptor (beta chain) was found in a study of blood T cell repertoires in COVID-19 (dated by TCRdb to the early 2020s). Context from the whole study: Samples covering the acute and convalescent phases of COVID-19 were provided by collaborators in the United States, Italy and Spain. Where available, HLA class I and class II types were obtained from metadata supplied by the sample provider rather than from assay-based typing. The samples were drawn from the first 160 participants of the ongoing ImmuneRACE study and from under 1,500 subjects provided by 6 global collaborators. A freely available public database, intended as a resource for researchers studying the immune response to SARS-CoV-2, is where the repertoires were released. Nearly every sample came with metadata listing a de-identified subject ID, COVID-19 status, age in years and sex. Subjects who had been exposed to COVID-19, were actively infected with it, or had recovered from it provided the deeply sampled blood TCRbeta repertoires that made up the dataset. The material from the prospective study consisted of cDNA or gDNA derived from T cells, B-cell-depleted T cells, or PBMCs.

TCRbeta CDR3 regions were amplified from genomic DNA by means of the immunoSEQ Assay, a bias-controlled multiplex PCR. In the source study's methods: The number of nucleated cells in each sample was estimated from the amplification of reference gene primers within the assay. Sequence reads were collapsed and filtered to measure the absolute abundance of every unique TCRbeta CDR3 rearrangement. For each sample, productive Simpson clonality was calculated as the square root of Simpson's diversity index over productive rearrangements. In TCRdb, the immuneACCESS table is reduced to in-frame sequences with V and J assigned. These tables do not hold every clone; where another copy was compared, an unresolved V gene accounts for under half, and the others remain unexplained. For V, J and clone size, that table is used; D and trimming come from the DNA. The sample profile shows fewer than 200,000 clones; over 80% of them were found once. The ten top clones hold around 3.9% of the sample.

Sequences GTSNPN (CDR1) and SVGIG (CDR2) are obtained from the germline V gene (reference sequence). Measured from the cysteine to the phenylalanine, the CDR3 is 14 residues long. Only the CDR3 DNA stays, 42 bases, in frame from base 1. V is cut back by 2 bases and J by 6 bases, with 9 bases in the junction unmatched. Beyond this particular receptor, the publication reports: How much clinical and demographic metadata was included differed by source and by participant, and the metadata was provided uncurated.

Concerning this clone: What antigen it recognizes has not been identified. Qualities for individual bases were not recorded, and no much larger clone is one base off.

A second Seattle source provided samples from volunteer blood donors who had recovered from COVID-19. Collaborating institutions collected whole blood in K2EDTA tubes following their own protocols. For TCRbeta analysis, collaborators shipped samples as frozen whole blood, isolated PBMCs, or DNA extracted from either of those sample types. Sequenced: peripheral blood. This TCR came from an older woman who had recovered from COVID-19. This chain is built from TRBV30 and TRBJ1-2; 7 central nucleotides agree with TRBD1. The DNA is as follows: TGTGCCTGGAGTACAGGGGCGGCGAGACATGGCTACACCTTC. It translates to CAWSTGAARHGYTF.